These 13 T cell receptor beta chains were all obtained from the same sample, sequenced in a study of identifying expanded T cells in peripheral blood. Clones were read by immunoSEQ multiplex PCR, and TCRdb kept only the in-frame ones, dropping some. The sample contains around 120,000 clones, less than 90% of which appear only once. Sequenced: blood. The receptor set was obtained from a person between 18 and 70 years old in good health.

This sequence joins TRBV28 and TRBJ1-1; TRBD1 might be the D (6 bases). This CDR3 spans 17 amino acids. Looked up from germline, CDR1 is MDHEN and CDR2 is SYDVKM. Trimming removed 2 bases at V and 0 bases at J, with 16 bases between. The CDR3 protein is CASSLGGGGGLNTEAFF. CDR3 nucleotide sequence: TGTGCCAGCAGTTTAGGCGGTGGCGGGGGCCTGAACACTGAAGCTTTCTTT.

The chain couples TRBV7-2 to TRBJ2-5; TRBD1 agrees at 8 bases. This CDR3 has 15 residues. Trimming cost V 5 bases and J 5 bases; bases outside gene matches: 10. Germline assignment: CDR1 SGHTA and CDR2 FQGNSA. CDR3 sequence reads: CASSPRTGFSETQYF. The CDR3 nucleotides read TGTGCCAGCAGCCCACGGACAGGGTTTAGTGAGACCCAGTACTTC.

This rearrangement joins TRBV5-4 to TRBJ1-6; D is perhaps TRBD1 (5 bases). From germline, CDR1 is SGHNT and CDR2 YYREEE (reference sequence). The germline V and J ends were trimmed by 0 bases and 7 bases, with 11 bases remaining between them. CDR3 length: 15 amino acids. The chain's CDR3 is CASSLDVRANSPLHF. CDR3 sequence (DNA): TGTGCCAGCAGCTTGGACGTCAGGGCAAATTCACCCCTCCACTTT.

The chain has TRBV5-1 and TRBJ2-3, with 7 bases identical to TRBD2. CDR3 length: 17 amino acids. Losses at the gene ends were 4 bases for V and 7 bases for J; bases not matched to a gene: 18. The germline V gene has CDR1 SGHRS and CDR2 YFSETQ. CDR3 sequence: CASSGPLAGDPGHTQYF. The CDR3 region has the DNA TGCGCCAGCAGCGGACCCTTGGCGGGAGACCCCGGGCATACGCAGTATTTT.

The V and J genes are TRBV18 and TRBJ1-5; 7 bases align to TRBD1. The CDR3 sequence is 14 residues long. The V gene end was trimmed by 3 bases and the J gene end by 4 bases; junction bases not matched to a gene: 3. CDR1 and CDR2 from the germline V gene are KGHSH and LQKENI. The chain's CDR3 is CASSPGTENQPQHF. In nucleotides, the CDR3 is TGTGCCAGCTCACCGGGGACAGAGAATCAGCCCCAGCATTTT.

The gene calls are TRBV25-1 and TRBJ1-1, with 9 nucleotides matching TRBD1. Germline loops: CDR1 MGHDK, CDR2 SYGVNS. The CDR3 sequence is 15 residues long. The junction had 9 bases not matched to a gene; V was cut back by 2 bases and J by 8 bases. Written as DNA, the CDR3 is TGTGCCAGCAGTGAAAGAGGGACAGGGCCCACCGAAGCTTTCTTT. Translated, it gives CASSERGTGPTEAFF.

The chain employs TRBV30 and TRBJ1-2; D remains ambiguous. Between the trimmed V and J ends, which lost 0 bases and 8 bases, there was a span of 13 bases. The germline V gene encodes CDR1 GTSNPN and CDR2 SVGIG (reference sequence). This CDR3 comprises 13 residues. CDR3 sequence: CAWSVGGAQGYTF. The DNA of the CDR3 is TGTGCCTGGAGTGTTGGCGGAGCTCAGGGCTACACCTTC.

This chain links TRBV21-1 with TRBJ2-5; TRBD2 is taken as the D call from the table, unchecked against the DNA. TRBV21-1 is given as a pseudogene. The CDR3 runs to 13 residues. DNA of the CDR3: TGTGCCAGCCCAAAACGAGGGAAAGAGACCCAGTACTTC. Amino acid sequence: CASPKRGKETQYF.

The chain employs TRBV9 and TRBJ1-4; D perhaps matches TRBD1 (5 bases). CDR1 SGDLS and CDR2 YYNGEE come from the germline V gene. The CDR3 is made up of 14 amino acids. The V gene lost 2 bases and the J gene lost 0 bases, with 5 bases spanning the gap. CDR3 residues: CASSVTATNEKLFF. The CDR3 DNA reads as TGTGCCAGCAGCGTGACAGCAACTAATGAAAAACTGTTTTTT.

The chain is built from TRBV7-8 and TRBJ1-2, with TRBD1 as a possible D gene (6 bases). The CDR3 loop spans 14 amino acids. Germline assignment: CDR1 SGHVS and CDR2 FQNEAQ. Between the trimmed V and J ends, which lost 2 bases and 1 base, there was a span of 8 bases. The CDR3 DNA reads as TGTGCCAGCAGCTTAACAGGGATTAACTATGGCTACACCTTC. It translates to CASSLTGINYGYTF.

The chain carries TRBV7-2 and TRBJ2-4; D may be TRBD1 (6 bases). This CDR3 is 13 amino acids long. Deletions cut 6 bases from V and 7 bases from J, with 13 bases between. Germline CDR1 is SGHTA and CDR2 is FQGNSA. The CDR3 sequence is CASRAQGRNIQYF. The CDR3 DNA is TGTGCCAGCAGAGCACAGGGCAGGAACATTCAGTACTTC.

The J gene is TRBJ2-5, the V gene TRBV30; 12 bases are shared with TRBD2. Trimming at V came to 2 bases and at J to 5 bases, leaving 3 bases not matched to a gene. CDR3 length: 14 amino acids. Germline V gives CDR1 GTSNPN, CDR2 SVGIG (reference sequence). CDR3 loop: CAWSPSGGAETQYF. CDR3 DNA: TGTGCCTGGAGTCCTAGCGGGGGGGCGGAGACCCAGTACTTC.

The chain employs TRBV6-5 and TRBJ1-5, with D possibly matching TRBD1 (5 bases). This CDR3 region has 15 residues. Trimming shortened V by 6 bases and J by 7 bases, and 19 bases separated the two germline ends. Germline CDR1 MNHEY, CDR2 SVGAGI. CDR3 DNA sequence: TGTGCCAGCAGCATCGCTCCGGACCCAGGGCAGCCCCAGCATTTT. It yields the protein CASSIAPDPGQPQHF.